This TCR beta chain was identified in a study of blood T cell repertoires in COVID-19. Study summary: Nucleic acid was either cDNA or gDNA, and it came from T cells, B-cell-depleted T cells, or PBMCs.

Original methodology: Reference gene primer amplification in the assay estimated nucleated cell counts. Clones were read by immunoSEQ multiplex PCR, and TCRdb kept only the in-frame ones, dropping some. Clone size and V and J calls were adopted from that table, with D and trimming inferred from the DNA. This sample has fewer than 150,000 clones, with around 78% found just once. Germline values: CDR1 SEHNR, CDR2 FQNEAQ (reference sequence). The V gene lost 5 bases and the J gene lost 5 bases, with 9 bases spanning the gap. The CDR3 runs to 12 residues. The source of this sequence is a human donor in a cohort sampled during active COVID-19. The sequenced sample was peripheral blood. The chain couples TRBV7-9 to TRBJ2-5, with D maybe TRBD1 (5 bases). The CDR3 here is CASSRQSETQYF. CDR3 nucleotides: TGTGCCAGCAGCCGACAGTCGGAGACCCAGTACTTC.